A single sample gave rise to the 9 T cell receptor beta chains below, sequenced in a study of OX40 agonist ivuxolimab in advanced cancers. The data were produced by immunoSEQ multiplex PCR, yet TCRdb's version contains in-frame clones alone and is incomplete. Of about 19,000 clones in the sample, 80% to 90% are singletons; the top ten hold about a sixth. This sample comprised CD4+ or CD8+ T cells sorted from blood, obtained in a trial of the OX40 agonist ivuxolimab. The receptors were gathered from an adult with an advanced solid tumor such as melanoma, head and neck, liver or kidney cancer.

The chain employs TRBV11-2 and TRBJ1-3; D uncertain. The V gene's germline CDR1 is SGHAT and CDR2 FQNNGV. The CDR3 has 15 amino acids. Trimming took 3 bases from V and 0 from J, leaving 9 bases between them. CDR3 in amino acids: CASSLLGNSGNTIYF. The CDR3, as DNA: TGTGCCAGCAGCTTGTTGGGAAACTCTGGAAACACCATATATTTT.

The rearrangement uses TRBV7-9 and TRBJ1-6, with 11 bases lining up with TRBD1. The CDR3 totals 15 residues. CDR1 is SEHNR, CDR2 FQNEAQ, per germline (reference sequence). V gave up 0 bases and J gave up 9 bases; unmatched junction bases: 1. Written as DNA, the CDR3 is TGTGCCAGCAGCTTAGCCGGACAGGGGGCTTCACCCCTCCACTTT. Protein sequence: CASSLAGQGASPLHF.

The chain combines TRBV27 with TRBJ1-4; 8 bases are shared with TRBD1. The CDR3 contains 13 residues. The V gene's germline CDR1 is MNHEY and CDR2 SMNVEV (reference sequence). V lost 2 bases and J lost 7; bases outside the gene matches: 0. CDR3 residues: CASSLQGAEKLFF. CDR3 bases: TGTGCCAGCAGTTTACAGGGGGCTGAAAAACTGTTTTTT.

V is TRBV7-2 and J is TRBJ2-5; no firm D call. The length of the CDR3 is 13 residues. CDR1 and CDR2 from the germline V gene are SGHTA and FQGNSA. The V gene lost 4 bases and the J gene lost 3 bases, with 9 bases spanning the gap. CDR3 coding DNA: TGTGCCAGCAGCTGGCGCAGAGAAGAGACCCAGTACTTC. Its protein is CASSWRREETQYF. Using reference TRBV7-2 and TRBJ2-5 for the parts outside the CDR3, the full variable domain is GAGVSQSPSNKVTEKGKDVELRCDPISGHTALYWYRQSLGQGLEFLIYFQGNSAPDKSGLPSDRFSAERTGGSVSTLTIQRTQQEDSAVYLCASSWRREETQYFGPGTRLLVL.

The chain links TRBV18 to TRBJ2-5; 7 bases align to TRBD1. J lost 4 bases, V lost 4 bases, and 0 bases had no gene match. This CDR3 spans 12 amino acids. CDR1 is KGHSH, CDR2 LQKENI, per germline. CDR3 nucleotides: TGTGCCAGCTCACGGACAGGAGAGACCCAGTACTTC. Translated: CASSRTGETQYF.

The rearrangement links TRBV9 to TRBJ2-2, with TRBD2 matching over 9 bases. Germline V gene sequence: CDR1 SGDLS, CDR2 YYNGEE. The ends lost 0 bases at V and 5 bases at J; junction bases unmatched: 5. This CDR3 is 16 amino acids long. The CDR3 spells CASSVVASGATGELFF. DNA of the CDR3: TGTGCCAGCAGCGTAGTGGCTAGCGGGGCAACCGGGGAGCTGTTTTTT. The variable domain in full, completed from reference TRBV9 and TRBJ2-2, reads DSGVTQTPKHLITATGQRVTLRCSPRSGDLSVYWYQQSLDQGLQFLIQYYNGEERAKGNILERFSAQQFPDLHSELNLSSLELGDSALYFCASSVVASGATGELFFGEGSRLTVL.

This clone was detected a few times. The chain uses TRBV27 and TRBJ2-2; TRBD2 agrees at 8 bases. Germline V gene data show CDR1 as MNHEY and CDR2 as SMNVEV (reference sequence). V lost 6 bases, J lost 3 bases, and 3 bases stayed unmatched. The CDR3 extends over 14 amino acids. CDR3 protein: CASRSGGHTGELFF. CDR3 bases: TGTGCCAGCAGAAGCGGGGGCCACACCGGGGAGCTGTTTTTT.

In its sample, this clone was seen once. The chain links TRBV29-1 to TRBJ2-5; D gene unclear. The better agreement between TRBJ2-7 and the DNA end casts doubt on the J call. This CDR3 contains 13 residues. Looked up from germline, CDR1 is SQVTM and CDR2 is ANQGSEA. CDR3 in amino acids: CSVGQLSSYEQYF. In DNA form, the CDR3 reads TGCAGCGTTGGGCAGCTTAGCTCCTACGAGCAGTACTTC.

The chain has TRBV19 and TRBJ1-6, with 7 bases that match TRBD1. From germline, CDR1 is LNHDA and CDR2 SQIVND (reference sequence). The V and J ends lost 7 bases and 7 bases, in that order; junction bases with no gene match: 7. CDR3 length equals 14 residues. This CDR3 reads CASNEGARNSPLHF. The CDR3 region has the DNA TGTGCCAGTAACGAGGGGGCACGGAATTCACCCCTCCACTTT.